The source of this T cell receptor (beta chain) is a study of shared clonotypes between healthy human individuals (dated by TCRdb to the early 2020s). Turning to the overall study: Two women and a few men aged 18 to 49 years were included in the cohort. Per donor, leukapheresis produced somewhere between about 0.9 and 9.5 billion PBMCs. To estimate repertoire size and how much clonotype sharing occurs between individuals, the study deeply sequenced the blood TCR repertoires of about five healthy adults. For each donor, CD4 naive and CD4 memory were each given three plates, CD8 naive was given two plates, and CD8 memory was given one plate. To increase sequencing depth and limit assay-specific biases, TCR repertoire library preparation and sequencing were carried out by different laboratories using diverse techniques. The study at large found these results: When a few donors were compared, the shared fraction of clonotypes was about 5% for naive CD4, around 3.5% for naive CD8, more than 2% for memory CD4, and less than 0.5% for memory CD8. Naive subsets generally had larger estimated clonotype richness than memory subsets. Sampling was restricted to blood, and TCR repertoires in tissues likely differ from the TCR repertoires found in blood. The small number of donors limited the genetic and exposure-history diversity represented. Clonotypes shared by all four sorted-subset donors showed higher generation probabilities than non-shared clonotypes. Pairwise subsampling led to the expectation that sequencing depth would affect the degree of clonotype sharing among donors. Even with the large sequencing depth, rarefaction of the sorted-subset datasets indicated that sequencing was incomplete.

The CDR3 sequence holds 14 residues, the cysteine and phenylalanine included. The DNA shown is the 42-base CDR3, in frame from base 1. In the germline V gene (reference sequence), CDR1 corresponds to MNHNY and CDR2 to SVGAGI. Trimming takes 4 bases from V and 3 bases from J, and the germline ends sit 13 bases apart. The donors were healthy, HIV-negative adults with no recently reported acute infections or vaccinations. Only Caucasian adults living in Nashville, Tennessee, USA were represented among the donors. Magnetic negative selection was used to enrich CD4+ T cells, after which naive cells were positively selected on CD45RA and the negative fraction became the memory subset. After blood collection by leukapheresis, PBMCs were isolated using Ficoll-Histopaque density gradient centrifugation and then cryopreserved in the vapor phase of liquid nitrogen. Analytical flow cytometry was used to check the purity and quantity of each magnetically sorted T cell population. Genomic DNA was isolated from every sorted fraction and measured by UV absorbance on a Nanodrop 2000c.

In the case of this clone: The antigen it binds to is not known. No quality values exist for individual bases; no much larger clone is one base distant.

TCR CDR3 regions were amplified from genomic DNA by multiplex PCR using the deep immunoSEQ assay. Extracted genomic DNA from each cell subset was spread evenly across all wells of several immunoSEQ 96-well plates, with each plate serving as a replicate. For sorted subsets, 150 to 250 ng of genomic DNA, equivalent to around 30,000 T cell genomes, went into each replicate PCR. The purified libraries were quantified using a Qubit 3.0 fluorometer, sized with a Bioanalyzer 2100, and then quantified again using the KAPA Library Quantification kit. Every immunoSEQ 96-well plate was sequenced on a dedicated single-read 150-cycle Illumina NextSeq 550 flow cell. For the original study's pipeline: Because only junctional sequences without quality scores were contained in the immunoSEQ output, filtering matching that applied to full-length reads could not be performed. Sequences were annotated with PyIR, a Python wrapper for IgBLAST v1.9, using IMGT germline references to assign V/J genes and CDR3. Reads with weak V/J assignments (E-value above 1e-6), missing CDR3, stop codons, out-of-frame junctions, or ambiguous translated residues were removed. V3J clonotypes were defined as sequences sharing an identical inferred V gene, J gene, and CDR3 amino acid sequence. Percentage overlap between repertoires was calculated by dividing the number of shared unique clonotypes by the size of the smaller repertoire. Three approaches were used to assess repertoire richness: RTK rarefaction, the Chao1 estimator, and Recon v2.1 estimates of unobserved clonotypes. For all TCRbeta clonotypes obtained by the gDNA method from several donors, generation probabilities were computed with OLGA. Drawn from immuneACCESS, this table holds only the in-frame rearrangements with V and J called that TCRdb kept. Clones are partly lost; checked studies trace under half to an unresolved V gene and leave the rest unexplained. The DNA gave D and trimming, while V, J and clone size come from that table. The sample yields fewer than 400,000 clones; around 74% were counted once. Around a tenth of the sample is in the top ten clones.

This sequence originates from a man in his thirties or forties in good health. Rearrangement joined TRBV6-6 to TRBJ2-7; the D gene cannot be named for sure. Sequenced sample: memory CD4+ T cells sorted from blood. Reading the label with the study, this specimen's cell subset or site is: CD45RA-negative fraction. Read as DNA, the sequence is TGTGCCAGCAGTTCGATAGCTTCTTTCTACGAGCAGTACTTC. Its product reads: CASSSIASFYEQYF.